The clone carrying this T cell receptor (beta chain) was seen just once. Its target is unknown. The CDR3 covers 15 residues. Germline V lookup: CDR1 SGHAT, CDR2 FQDESV (reference sequence). V trimming: 3 bases; J trimming: 10 bases; junction bases outside the gene matches: 8. The data were obtained in a study of blood T cells in healthy people across ages. Next came a second PCR, run for roughly 6 to 11 cycles, which used a sample-barcoded 5' primer along with a J-beta primer mix. One entry per CDR3 protein results from TCRdb running MiXCR on the 5' RACE reads. The sample carries roughly 700,000 distinct CDR3 sequences, 49% recorded once. Whole-study results and caveats: Researchers deemed the diversity estimates from one million T cells underestimates.

The chain uses TRBV11-1 and TRBJ2-1; TRBD2 matches 11 bases. The source of this sequence is a woman between 55 and 75 years old in good health. Sequencing used blood. The chain's CDR3 is CASSLETSGIKEQFF. The CDR3 nucleotides read TGTGCCAGCAGCTTGGAGACTAGCGGGATCAAGGAGCAGTTCTTC.